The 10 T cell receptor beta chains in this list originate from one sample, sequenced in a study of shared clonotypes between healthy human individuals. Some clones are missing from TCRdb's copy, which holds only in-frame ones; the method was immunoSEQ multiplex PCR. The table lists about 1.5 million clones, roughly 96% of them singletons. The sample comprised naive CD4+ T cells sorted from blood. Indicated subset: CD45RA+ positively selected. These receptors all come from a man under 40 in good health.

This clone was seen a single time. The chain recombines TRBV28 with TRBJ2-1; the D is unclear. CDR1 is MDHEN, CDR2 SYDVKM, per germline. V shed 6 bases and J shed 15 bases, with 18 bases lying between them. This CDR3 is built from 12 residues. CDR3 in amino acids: CASSESQWGRFF. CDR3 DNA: TGTGCCAGCAGCGAGAGCCAATGGGGTAGGTTCTTC. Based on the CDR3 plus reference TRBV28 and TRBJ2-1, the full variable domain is DVKVTQSSRYLVKRTGEKVFLECVQDMDHENMFWYRQDPGLGLRLIYFSYDVKMKEKGDIPEGYSVSREKKERFSLILESASTNQTSMYLCASSESQWGRFFGPGTRLTVL.

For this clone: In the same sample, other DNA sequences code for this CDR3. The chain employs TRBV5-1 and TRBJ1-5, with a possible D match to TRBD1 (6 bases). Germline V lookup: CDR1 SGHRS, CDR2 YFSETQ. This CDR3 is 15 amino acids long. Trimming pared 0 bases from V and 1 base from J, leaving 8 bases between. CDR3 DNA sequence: TGCGCCAGCAGCTTGGTGGGGGCGAGCAATCAGCCCCAGCATTTT. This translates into CASSLVGASNQPQHF.

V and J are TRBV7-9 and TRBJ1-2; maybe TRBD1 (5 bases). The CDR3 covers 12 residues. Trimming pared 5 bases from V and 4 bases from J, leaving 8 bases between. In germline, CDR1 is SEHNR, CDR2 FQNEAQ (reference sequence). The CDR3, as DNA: TGTGCCAGCAGCCACGACAGCTATGGCTACACCTTC. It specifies CASSHDSYGYTF.

CDR3 coding DNA: TGTGCCAGCAGCTTACGGATGGGAAACACCATATATTTT. Translating gives CASSLRMGNTIYF. The rearrangement joins TRBV7-2 to TRBJ1-3; no firm D call. Germline CDR1 is SGHTA and CDR2 is FQGNSA. There are 13 residues in the CDR3. Trimming left V 2 bases short and J 4 bases short, with 6 bases between.

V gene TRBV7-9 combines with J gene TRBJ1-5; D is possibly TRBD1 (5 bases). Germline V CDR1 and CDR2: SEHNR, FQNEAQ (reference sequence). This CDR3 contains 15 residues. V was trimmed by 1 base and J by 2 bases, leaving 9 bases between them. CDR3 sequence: CASSLGGLGNQPQHF. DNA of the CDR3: TGTGCCAGCAGCTTAGGGGGACTGGGCAATCAGCCCCAGCATTTT.

The CDR3 protein is CASSMVPGQGGLEQYF. In DNA form, the CDR3 reads TGTGCCAGTAGTATGGTCCCGGGACAGGGTGGTCTCGAGCAGTACTTC. The genes are TRBV19 and TRBJ2-7; 9 bases align to TRBD1. The germline CDR1 and CDR2 sequences are LNHDA and SQIVND (reference sequence). The CDR3 consists of 16 residues. V dropped 3 bases and J dropped 6; count of bases not matched to a gene: 12.

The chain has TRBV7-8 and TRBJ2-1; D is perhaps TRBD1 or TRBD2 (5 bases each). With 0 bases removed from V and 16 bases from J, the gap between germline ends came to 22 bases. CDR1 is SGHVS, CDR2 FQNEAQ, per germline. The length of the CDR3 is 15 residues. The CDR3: CASSLAGTGASVSFF. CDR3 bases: TGTGCCAGCAGCTTAGCGGGGACGGGTGCCAGTGTAAGTTTCTTC.

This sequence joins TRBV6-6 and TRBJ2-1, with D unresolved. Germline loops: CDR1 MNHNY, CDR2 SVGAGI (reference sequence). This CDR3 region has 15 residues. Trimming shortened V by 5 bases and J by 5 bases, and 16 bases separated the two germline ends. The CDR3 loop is CASSLTPVLNNEQFF. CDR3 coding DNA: TGTGCCAGCAGTCTAACTCCGGTCTTAAACAATGAGCAGTTCTTC.

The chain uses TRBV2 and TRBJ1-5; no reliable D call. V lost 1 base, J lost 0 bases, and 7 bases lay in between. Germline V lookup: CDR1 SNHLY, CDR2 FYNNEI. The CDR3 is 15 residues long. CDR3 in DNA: TGTGCCAGCAGTGAAGACCTATATAGCAATCAGCCCCAGCATTTT. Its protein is CASSEDLYSNQPQHF.

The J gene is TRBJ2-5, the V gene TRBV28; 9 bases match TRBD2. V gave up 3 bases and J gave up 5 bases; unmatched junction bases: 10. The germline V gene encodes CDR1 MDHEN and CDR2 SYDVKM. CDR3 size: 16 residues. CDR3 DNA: TGTGCCAGCAGTTTCGGCGCTAGCGGGGAAAGGGAGACCCAGTACTTC. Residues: CASSFGASGERETQYF.